This entry concerns a single T cell receptor beta chain. This clonotype has just a few counts. What antigen it recognizes has not been identified. Base qualities are missing; no much larger clone stands one base away. The donors were roughly 38 Caucasian individuals from Russia, aged about 6 to 95 years, who were systemically healthy. Each donor gave approximately 9.3 milliliters of peripheral blood, collected into EDTA-treated Vacutainer tubes. Ficoll-Paque density-gradient centrifugation was used to isolate PBMCs, with at least 6 million per sample. Total RNA was extracted from PBMCs with Trizol reagent, with at least 5 micrograms obtained per sample. For every donor, an aliquot of PBMCs went through flow cytometry to measure the percentages of naive CD45RAhigh/CD27high T cells. The sample originates from a study of blood T cells in healthy people across ages (dated by TCRdb to the mid-2010s). Background for the entire study: Template switching captured roughly one uniquely barcoded TCR beta cDNA molecule per two T cells in model experiments. Using deep sequencing normalized with unique cDNA molecular identifiers, the study measured how TCR beta repertoire diversity changes with age. Four age groups were formed from the donors: young (average approximately 15 years), middle-aged (less than 40), aged (about 62) and long-lived (82). To avoid experimental bias, donors of different ages were distributed randomly across sequencing lanes. For two donors (one aged 18 to 30 and one aged 80 or older), the study analyzed two additional independent replicas of 1 million unique cDNA reads from the same blood draw.

Paper-wide results and their limitations: Compared with the aged group, more naive CD4+ T cells, fewer expanded clones and increased TCR diversity were shown by the long-lived group, suggesting age selection. A strong correlation was found between observed TCR beta diversity and the percentage of naive T cells measured by flow cytometry. Estimates of total diversity based on one million sequenced T cells were considered lower bounds and underestimates. As age increased, observed TCR beta diversity per million T cells dropped in a roughly linear way, and a significant reduction was already evident by age 40. Because donor CMV infection status was unknown, age-related changes in expanded clonotypes were potentially confounded. Since profiling was done on bulk unsorted PBMCs, naive and antigen-experienced compartments could not be conclusively compared.

As encoded in the germline V gene, CDR1 is MNHEY while CDR2 is SVGEGT. The CDR3 numbers 14 residues from cysteine through phenylalanine. Kept here is only the CDR3 DNA, which spans 42 bases and is read in frame from base 1. The trim is 6 bases for V and 5 bases for J, with a gap of 16 bases between the germline ends. Library generation was performed with 5' RACE. Sequencing relied on an Illumina HiSeq 2500. The second PCR ran for roughly 7 to 12 cycles and used a J-beta primer mix along with a sample-barcoded 5' primer. Each TCR beta cDNA molecule received a unique molecular identifier from a template-switch 5' adaptor carrying 12 random nucleotides. At least 2.5 million CDR3-containing paired-end reads were obtained from each sample. All of the RNA was converted into first-strand cDNA using the Mint cDNA synthesis kit, with a TRBC-specific oligonucleotide serving as the primer. Following uracil-DNA glycosylase treatment, all cDNA underwent a first 18-cycle PCR with the universal primers M1SS and BC2_uni_R. The paper's processing steps were these. Normalization of each sample was performed by random selection of 1 million high-quality reads, each carrying a distinct molecular identifier. Instead of being binned into consensus sequences, reads that shared molecular identifiers were thrown out. MiTCR, set to a Q25 quality threshold and the strictest error-elimination algorithm, was used for CDR3 identification, clonotype clustering and error correction. A nonparametric unseen species model with Euler transformation was used to estimate a lower bound on total TCR beta diversity. The public reads were run again by TCRdb, first through fastp at Q25 and then through MiXCR, and only productive beta chains were kept. Each CDR3 protein gets just one entry, which takes the most common genes and DNA from the rows behind it. In this record, the V and J calls reflect TCRdb's handling and not the investigators' own analysis. Counted in this sample were around 1,500,000 distinct CDR3 sequences; 28% of them appeared once. In total, the top ten clones hold around 7.7% of the sample.

The sample consisted of blood. The sequence came from a woman aged 25-40 years in good health. This chain joins TRBV6-2 or TRBV6-3 to TRBJ1-2; matching of 6 bases hints at TRBD1 as the D gene. The DNA is as follows: TGTGCCAGCAGAATGGGAACAGGGAGATATGGCTACACCTTC. This is translated as CASRMGTGRYGYTF.